This T cell receptor (beta chain) was captured by sequencing in a study of T cells after posttransplantation cyclophosphamide listed by TCRdb under 2016. Context from the whole study: Using TRB sequencing, the study followed how the T cell repertoire reconstituted after myeloablative bone marrow transplantation in which posttransplantation cyclophosphamide served as GVHD prophylaxis. Antigen receptor sequencing covered samples from 35 to 40 PTCy-treated patients and 16 of their related bone marrow donors. TRB sequencing was also done on up to roughly 3 additional blood samples from 2 to 5.2 years after transplant in 3 patients, and on pretransplant blood from a handful of patients. Public TRB sequences were queried against a database of over 3,500 sequences associated with responses to pathogens, tumor antigens, self-antigens and alloantigens. TRA and TRB clonality were tightly correlated in roughly ten samples, so subsequent TCR analyses focused on TRB only. TRB sequencing was performed on blood from all 30 or so PTCy patients with 1-year posttransplant specimens.

The treatment or condition tag for this specimen amounts to: high-dose cyclophosphamide on days +3 and +4 as single-agent GVHD prophylaxis. Busulfan and fludarabine conditioning, a related or unrelated marrow graft, and cyclophosphamide on days +3 and +4 were given to PTCy patients. PTCy-treated patients were drawn from a prospective multi-institutional clinical trial. Peripheral blood and bone marrow mononuclear cells were isolated by Ficoll-Hypaque density centrifugation and were cryopreserved. FACS on a FACSAria II was used to sort CD4+ and CD8+ T cells, including the naive and memory subsets. Genomic DNA was used for TRB sequencing, which was performed with the immunoSEQ assay at survey resolution or with the hsTCRB kit. Turning to the authors' computational methods: Initial read processing used immunoSEQ software, and repertoire analyses used the LymphoSeq R package. For each TRB dataset, clonality was calculated as 1 minus normalized Shannon entropy, and the Gini coefficient was computed as well. Phenotypes of unsorted samples were inferred by mapping TRB sequences from sorted subsets of the recipient or donor onto the same recipient's unsorted samples. Sourced from immuneACCESS, this table was stored by TCRdb with only in-frame sequences that have V and J called. A share of the clones is absent; for the studies checked, an unresolved V gene accounts for under half, and the remainder has no known explanation. Clone size and V and J calls were adopted from that table, with D and trimming inferred from the DNA. The table for this sample lists 1,500 to 2,500 clones; around 73% of them were counted only once. Over 50% of the sample goes to the ten largest clones.

About this clone itself: The target of this receptor is not known. No per-base quality is available; no much larger clone lies one base away.

Including cysteine and phenylalanine, the CDR3 has 14 amino acids. Only CDR3 DNA remains: 42 bases, in frame from the first base. V was cut back by 6 bases and J by 4 bases, leaving a gap of 13 bases between them. CDR1 and CDR2 (SNHLY, FYNNEI) derive from the germline V gene. Study-wide findings and limitations: The TRB repertoires of T cells infiltrating skin or the GI tract showed only limited overlap with the TRB repertoires found in blood. Across under 50 patients, recipient CMV seropositivity and CMV reactivation were highly associated with TRB clonality; PTCy diversity was similar to CNI/methotrexate controls. Donor-recipient similarity was low at 1-2 months but increased during the first year, and donor CD8+ memory clones often dominated later blood repertoires.

Sequences were derived from CD8+ T cells sorted from PBMCs, sampled approximately 38 weeks after a stem cell transplant with posttransplant cyclophosphamide. The chain joins TRBV2 to TRBJ1-5; the D gene is not confidently resolved. The TCR sequence derives from a male patient between 25 and 39 years old who received an allogeneic stem cell transplant from a related donor, was CMV-positive, and had no GVHD. Following transplantation, T cells from the graft donor may be among those present. The nucleotide sequence is TGTGCCAGCAGCTCCGGGAACTCTAATCAGCCCCAGCATTTT. This yields the protein CASSSGNSNQPQHF. With all but the CDR3 taken from the reference TRBV2 and TRBJ1-5 genes, the full variable domain is: EPEVTQTPSHQVTQMGQEVILRCVPISNHLYFYWYRQILGQKVEFLVSFYNNEISEKSEIFDDQFSVERPDGSNFTLKIRSTKLEDSAMYFCASSSGNSNQPQHFGDGTRLSIL.